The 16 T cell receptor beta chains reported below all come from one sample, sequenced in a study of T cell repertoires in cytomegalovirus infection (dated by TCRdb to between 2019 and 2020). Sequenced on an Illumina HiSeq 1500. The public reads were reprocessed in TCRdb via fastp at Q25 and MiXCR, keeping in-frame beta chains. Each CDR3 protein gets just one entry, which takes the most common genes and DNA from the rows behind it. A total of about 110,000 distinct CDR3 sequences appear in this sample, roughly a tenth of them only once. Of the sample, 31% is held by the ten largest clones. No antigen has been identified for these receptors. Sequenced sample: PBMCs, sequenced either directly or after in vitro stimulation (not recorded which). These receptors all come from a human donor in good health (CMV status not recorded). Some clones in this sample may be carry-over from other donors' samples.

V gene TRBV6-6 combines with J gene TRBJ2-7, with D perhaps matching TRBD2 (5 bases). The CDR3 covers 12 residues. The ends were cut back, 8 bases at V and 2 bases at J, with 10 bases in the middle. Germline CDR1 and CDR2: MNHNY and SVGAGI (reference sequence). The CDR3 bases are TGTGCCAGCGGCACTAGAACCTACGAGCAGTACTTC. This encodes CASGTRTYEQYF.

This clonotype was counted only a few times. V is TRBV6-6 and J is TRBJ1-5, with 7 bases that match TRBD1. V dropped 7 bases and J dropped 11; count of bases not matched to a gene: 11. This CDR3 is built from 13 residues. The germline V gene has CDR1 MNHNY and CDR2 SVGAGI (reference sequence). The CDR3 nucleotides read TGTGCCAGCAAGAAAACAGGGGTAGATGCCCAGCATTTT. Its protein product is CASKKTGVDAQHF.

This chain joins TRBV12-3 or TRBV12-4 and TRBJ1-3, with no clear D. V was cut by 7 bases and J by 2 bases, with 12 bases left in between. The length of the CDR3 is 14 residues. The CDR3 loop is CASTPTRTGNTIYF. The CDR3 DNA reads TGTGCCAGCACCCCGACAAGGACTGGAAACACCATATATTTT.

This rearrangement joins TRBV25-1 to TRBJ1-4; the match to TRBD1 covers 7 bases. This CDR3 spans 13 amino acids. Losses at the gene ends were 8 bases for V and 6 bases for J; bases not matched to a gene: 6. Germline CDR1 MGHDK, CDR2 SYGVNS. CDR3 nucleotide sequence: TGTGCCAGCGCAGACAGGGCACATGAAAAACTGTTTTTT. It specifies CASADRAHEKLFF.

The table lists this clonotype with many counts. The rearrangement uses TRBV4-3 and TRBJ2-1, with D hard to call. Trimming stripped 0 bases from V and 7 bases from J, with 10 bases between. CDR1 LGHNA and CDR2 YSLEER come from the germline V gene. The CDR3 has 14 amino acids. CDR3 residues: CASSQDSQPNEQFF. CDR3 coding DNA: TGCGCCAGCAGCCAAGACTCCCAGCCAAATGAGCAGTTCTTC.

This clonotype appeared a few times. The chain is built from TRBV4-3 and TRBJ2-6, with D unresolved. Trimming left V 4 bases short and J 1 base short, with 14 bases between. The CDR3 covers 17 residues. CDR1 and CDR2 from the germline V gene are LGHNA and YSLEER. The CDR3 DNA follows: TGCGCCAGCAGCCCATACCTGGACGGGTCTGGGGCCAACGTCCTGACTTTC. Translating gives CASSPYLDGSGANVLTF.

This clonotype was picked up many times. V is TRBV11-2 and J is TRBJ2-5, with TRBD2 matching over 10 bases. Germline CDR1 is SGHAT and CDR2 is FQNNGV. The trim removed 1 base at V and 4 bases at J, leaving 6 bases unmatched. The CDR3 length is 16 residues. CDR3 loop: CASSLGASGSRETQYF. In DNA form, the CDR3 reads TGTGCCAGCAGCTTAGGGGCTAGCGGGAGTCGAGAGACCCAGTACTTC.

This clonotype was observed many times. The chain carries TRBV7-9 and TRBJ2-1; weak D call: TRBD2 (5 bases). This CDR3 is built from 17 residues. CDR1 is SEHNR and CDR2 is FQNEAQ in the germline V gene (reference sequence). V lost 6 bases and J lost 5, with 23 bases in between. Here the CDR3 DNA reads TGTGCCAGCAGTTCTTTTGAGAGGGCCCGTGGGGACAATGAGCAGTTCTTC. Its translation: CASSSFERARGDNEQFF.

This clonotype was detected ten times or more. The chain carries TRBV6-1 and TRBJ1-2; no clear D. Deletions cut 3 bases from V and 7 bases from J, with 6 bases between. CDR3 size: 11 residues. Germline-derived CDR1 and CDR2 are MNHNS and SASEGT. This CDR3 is CASSDYAGYTF. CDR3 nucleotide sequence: TGTGCCAGCAGTGATTACGCTGGCTACACCTTC.

The chain's CDR3 is CASSFSAPGALLGTEAFF. In DNA, the CDR3 is TGTGCCAGCAGCTTCTCAGCCCCGGGGGCCTTGTTGGGCACTGAAGCTTTCTTT. The chain couples TRBV7-2 to TRBJ1-1, with D perhaps matching TRBD1 (6 bases). Germline V gene lookup returns CDR1 SGHTA and CDR2 FQGNSA. The V end was cut by 3 bases, the J end by 4 bases, with 24 bases between. CDR3 size: 18 residues.

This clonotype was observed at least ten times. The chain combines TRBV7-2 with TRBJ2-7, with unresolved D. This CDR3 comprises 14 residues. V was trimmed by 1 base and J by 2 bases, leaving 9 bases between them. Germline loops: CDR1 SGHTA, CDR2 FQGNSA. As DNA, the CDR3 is TGTGCCAGCAGCTTAGGGACGGCCGCCTACGAGCAGTACTTC. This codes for CASSLGTAAYEQYF.

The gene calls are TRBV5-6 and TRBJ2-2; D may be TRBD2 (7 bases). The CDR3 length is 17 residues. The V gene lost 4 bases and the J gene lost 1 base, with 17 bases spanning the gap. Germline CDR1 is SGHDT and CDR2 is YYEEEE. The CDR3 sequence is CASSPRGGLKNTGELFF. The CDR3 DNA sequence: TGTGCCAGCAGCCCAAGGGGGGGACTTAAGAACACCGGGGAGCTGTTTTTT.

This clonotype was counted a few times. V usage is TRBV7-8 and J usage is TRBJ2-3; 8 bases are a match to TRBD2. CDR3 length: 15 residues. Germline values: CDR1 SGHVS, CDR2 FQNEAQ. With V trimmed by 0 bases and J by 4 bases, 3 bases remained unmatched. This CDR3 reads CASSLALAGADTQYF. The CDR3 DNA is TGTGCCAGCAGCTTAGCCCTAGCGGGTGCAGATACGCAGTATTTT.

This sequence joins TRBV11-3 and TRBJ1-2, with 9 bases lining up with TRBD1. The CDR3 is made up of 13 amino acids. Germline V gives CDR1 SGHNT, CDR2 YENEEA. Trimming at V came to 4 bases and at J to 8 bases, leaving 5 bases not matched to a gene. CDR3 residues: CASSSYRGLGYTF. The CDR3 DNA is TGTGCCAGCAGCTCCTACAGGGGGCTCGGCTACACCTTC.

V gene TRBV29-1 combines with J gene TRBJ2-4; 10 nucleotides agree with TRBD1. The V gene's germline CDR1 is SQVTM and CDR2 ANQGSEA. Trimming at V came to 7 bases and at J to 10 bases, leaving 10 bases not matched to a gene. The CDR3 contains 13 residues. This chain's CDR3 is CSALTGGSWIQYF. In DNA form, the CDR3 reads TGCAGCGCATTGACAGGGGGCAGCTGGATTCAGTACTTC.

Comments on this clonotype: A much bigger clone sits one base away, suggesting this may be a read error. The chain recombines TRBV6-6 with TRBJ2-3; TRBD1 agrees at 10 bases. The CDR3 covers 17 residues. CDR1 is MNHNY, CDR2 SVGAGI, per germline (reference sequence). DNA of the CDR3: TGTGCCAGCAGTTACCCGGGGACAGGGGCCAGGACAGATATGCAGTATTTT. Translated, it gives CASSYPGTGARTDMQYF.